This T cell receptor beta chain was sequenced in a study of cytomegalovirus exposure and HLA in healthy donors. Study-wide findings and caveats: Among CMV-associated TCR beta chains, most appeared HLA-restricted in a later analysis.

Both 60 Vbeta primers and 13 Jbeta primers went into the PCR. Generated by immunoSEQ multiplex PCR, the TCRdb table keeps only in-frame clones and is missing some. The repertoire holds 130,000 or so clones, 60% to 80% seen once, with 1.5% to 2% in the top ten. Concerning this clone itself: The antigen remains unidentified.

This CDR3 contains 17 residues. The sequence came from a female donor in good health and CMV-seronegative. This chain joins TRBV1 and TRBJ2-1; TRBD2 is the table's D call and was not checked against the DNA. TRBV1 is listed as a pseudogene. The specimen was PBMCs. CDR3 residues: CTSSHIAGPCSYNEQFF. The CDR3 nucleotides read TGCACCAGCAGCCACATAGCGGGGCCATGCTCCTACAATGAGCAGTTCTTC.